The T cell receptor beta chain described here comes from a study of shared clonotypes between healthy human individuals. Study summary: There were three CD4 naive, three CD4 memory, two CD8 naive and one CD8 memory plates per donor.

Of note for this clone: No antigen is known for it.

Per germline, CDR1 GTSNPN and CDR2 SVGIG (reference sequence). CDR3 size: 17 residues. V was trimmed by 0 bases and J by 7 bases, leaving 24 bases between them. Each subset's genomic DNA was shared equally among a number of immunoSEQ plates. Sequenced by immunoSEQ multiplex PCR; TCRdb stores in-frame clones only, minus some. The sample yields a few million clones, approximately 95% seen once. General observations from the study: Generally, estimated richness proved larger in naive subsets than it did in memory subsets.

The study enrolled healthy HIV-negative adults without recent acute infections or vaccinations as donors. The sequencing input was naive CD4+ T cells from PBMCs. Subset indicated: CD45RA+ positively selected. The receptor was isolated from a man between 18 and 29 years old in good health. Some clones in this sample may be carry-over from other donors' samples. This chain joins TRBV30 and TRBJ1-2; D is possibly TRBD1 (5 bases). CDR3 nucleotides: TGTGCCTGGAGTGTACGGTCCCTCCGGGACCCGTCAGGTGGCTACACCTTC. Protein product: CAWSVRSLRDPSGGYTF.